This TCR beta chain comes out of a study of beta chain features in type 1 diabetes. Study results and limitations: Insertions at VDJ junctions were less frequent in type 1 diabetes patients. These patients also deleted more nucleotides at the same junctions.

This CDR3 has 14 amino acids. V lost 7 bases, J lost 1 base, and 13 bases lay in between. The germline V gene has CDR1 SEHNR and CDR2 FQNEAQ (reference sequence). Only a few counts were recorded for this clone. As yet, its antigen is unknown. As every portion of the isolated RNA was reverse transcribed, the sequencing read expressed TCRB transcripts. Clones were read by immunoSEQ multiplex PCR, and TCRdb kept only the in-frame ones, dropping some. The sample records under 300,000 clones, 27% being singletons. Purities in excess of 95% were seen in all sorted populations. The sample was central memory CD4+ T cells from blood. The chain employs TRBV7-9 and TRBJ2-5; D is possibly TRBD2 (5 bases). The receptor comes from a man between 25 and 39 years old in good health. The CDR3 nucleotides read TGTGCCAGCATCGGACTTACCAGCCAAGAGACCCAGTACTTC. Protein: CASIGLTSQETQYF.